Sample share makes the clone carrying this TCR beta chain medium-sized (0.01 to 0.1%). The sample originates from a study of chemoradiotherapy in HPV16-positive cancers. The CDR3 totals 15 residues. The germline gives CDR1 SGHAT, CDR2 FQNNGV. Trimming cost V 4 bases and J 3 bases; bases outside gene matches: 8. Measured with immunoSEQ multiplex PCR; TCRdb has only the in-frame clones, and not every one. The sample consists of about 67,000 clones, roughly 86% of them appearing once. V and J are TRBV11-2 and TRBJ2-7; 8 bases are a match to TRBD1. The specimen was blood, collected from a patient who underwent chemoradiotherapy. This receptor was taken from a human donor with HPV-associated anogenital cancer. The CDR3 protein is CASSSPGGTRYEQYF. The DNA of the CDR3 is TGTGCCAGCAGCTCGCCAGGGGGCACGCGCTACGAGCAGTACTTC.